The rows below give T cell receptor beta chains drawn from one sample of a study of Graves' ophthalmopathy and Graves' hyperthyroidism. One entry per CDR3 protein, called by TCRdb with MiXCR from the multiplex PCR reads. Among more than 550,000 distinct CDR3 sequences listed, approximately 39% were seen once. The sample was peripheral blood. All receptors come from an adult man with Graves' ophthalmopathy. The CDR3 runs from the conserved cysteine through the conserved F or W. The D gene is left open where the match is weak. For some rows the clone size is stated as once, few or many, or as a class when expanded; others skip it.

j_call v_call d_call clone_size cdr3_nt cdr3_aa
TRBJ1-4 TRBV20-1 . many TGCAGTGCTAGGGACAGTAGGGATAATGAAAAACTGTTTTTT CSARDSRDNEKLFF
TRBJ2-2 TRBV6-5 TRBD2 few TGTGCCAGCACCCTGACTAGCGGTGGCACCGGGGAGCTGTTTTTT CASTLTSGGTGELFF
TRBJ2-6 TRBV7-9 TRBD2 . TGTGCCAGCAGCCTAGAGAGGGCACAGGGACTAGCTGCTGGGGCCAACGTCCTGACTTTC CASSLERAQGLAAGANVLTF
TRBJ2-7 TRBV15 TRBD1 . TGTGCCACCAGCACCCGGGCTGGACAGGGTCCCTACGAGCAGTACTTC CATSTRAGQGPYEQYF
TRBJ1-1 TRBV12-5 . many TGTGCTAGTGGTTTTACTGAAGCTTTCTTT CASGFTEAFF
TRBJ2-7 TRBV7-2 TRBD1 . TGTGCCAGCAGCCACGGGACAGCCCGGGTCTACGAGCAGTACTTC CASSHGTARVYEQYF
TRBJ2-2 TRBV9 . few TGTGCCAGCAGCTCCAGACAGGCCCTACCCTTGGACACCGGGGAGCTGTTTTTT CASSSRQALPLDTGELFF
TRBJ1-5 TRBV14 TRBD1 . TGTGCCAGCAGCCAAGACGGGACAGGTCACAATCAGCCCCAGCATTTT CASSQDGTGHNQPQHF
TRBJ2-2 TRBV19 TRBD1 many TGTGCCACCCAGGGACAGGGGGGCACCGGGGAGCTGTTTTTT CATQGQGGTGELFF
TRBJ2-5 TRBV6-5 TRBD1 many TGTGCCAGCAGCAAACGAACAGGGGGGGAGACCCAGTACTTC CASSKRTGGETQYF
TRBJ2-5 TRBV12-3/TRBV12-4 TRBD2 many TGTGCCAGCAGCCCGGGGACTAGCGGGTCACAAGAGACCCAGTACTTC CASSPGTSGSQETQYF
TRBJ1-5 TRBV7-2 . many TGTGCCAGCAGCCCGGACGGTAGCAATCAGCCCCAGCATTTT CASSPDGSNQPQHF
TRBJ2-7 TRBV5-1 . many TGCGCCAGCAGCTTGGACTTCTACGAGCAGTACTTC CASSLDFYEQYF
TRBJ1-6 TRBV6-5 . . TGTGCCAGCAGAGGACTTTTGAGCTCCTATAATTCACCCCTCCACTTT CASRGLLSSYNSPLHF
TRBJ2-7 TRBV7-7 TRBD2 many TGTGCTAGCAGCTTAGAGATGGGACTAAACTACGAGCAGTACTTC CASSLEMGLNYEQYF
TRBJ1-5 TRBV7-9 . . TGTGCCAGCAGCCGGGGGGGGACTGTTCAGCCCCAGCATTTT CASSRGGTVQPQHF
TRBJ1-2 TRBV12-3/TRBV12-4 . few TGTGCCAGCTCACCGCGCGTGGAGGGGGGGAGCTATGGCTACACCTTC CASSPRVEGGSYGYTF
TRBJ1-2 TRBV9 . . TGTGCCGAACCGGGACCGGAGTCGAGTGGCTACACCTTC CAEPGPESSGYTF
TRBJ1-1 TRBV5-1 TRBD1 many TGCGCCAGCAGCCAACGACAGGGGCGGGTCACTGAAGCTTTCTTT CASSQRQGRVTEAFF
TRBJ1-1 TRBV19 . many TGTGCCAGTAGTATAGTTGGGGGGACTGAAGCTTTCTTT CASSIVGGTEAFF
TRBJ1-1 TRBV10-3 TRBD1 many TGTGCCAGCAGTTTAATCGGACAGGGGGGAAAGAACACTGAAGCTTTCTTT CASSLIGQGGKNTEAFF
TRBJ1-2 TRBV30 . . TGTGCCTGGAGTCCCCAGGGCTACTATGGCTACACCTTC CAWSPQGYYGYTF
TRBJ1-4 TRBV20-1 . many TGCAGTGCTAGTTGGGCTAGCGAAAAACTGTTTTTT CSASWASEKLFF
TRBJ1-1 TRBV15 . . TGTGCCACCAGCAGAGATTTGGGGCTGAACACTGAAGCTTTCTTT CATSRDLGLNTEAFF
TRBJ1-2 TRBV4-1 . many TGCGCCAGCAGCCAAGATGCGGAAGGTCACTATGGCTACACCTTC CASSQDAEGHYGYTF
TRBJ1-2 TRBV29-1 TRBD1 . TGCAGCGTTACCGGACAGGGTTTTGGCTACACCTTC CSVTGQGFGYTF
TRBJ1-1 TRBV9 TRBD1 many TGTGCCAGCAGCGGGACAGGGTCGAACACTGAAGCTTTCTTT CASSGTGSNTEAFF